The 16 T cell receptor beta chains given below trace back to one sample, sequenced in a study of cytomegalovirus exposure and HLA in healthy donors. PCR amplification relied on 60 Vbeta primers (plus 13 Jbeta primers). The assay was immunoSEQ multiplex PCR, and TCRdb's table has in-frame clones only and misses some. The sample holds 73,000 or so clones, 81% seen once. Specimen: PBMCs. The receptors originated from a human donor in good health.

This clone was counted a few times. The rearrangement uses TRBV28 and TRBJ1-2; no definite D call. This CDR3 is 15 amino acids long. V lost 6 bases to trimming and J lost 2 bases, with 16 bases between them. Germline assignment: CDR1 MDHEN and CDR2 SYDVKM. CDR3 loop: CASSGVVSLNYGYTF. In nucleotides, the CDR3 is TGTGCCAGCAGCGGGGTGGTGAGCCTCAACTATGGCTACACCTTC.

This rearrangement joins TRBV18 to TRBJ1-3; TRBD1 aligns across 8 bases. The CDR3 loop spans 15 amino acids. Germline CDR1 KGHSH, CDR2 LQKENI. V was clipped by 5 bases and J by 4 bases; unmatched bases: 7. The CDR3 loop is CASSTDRGRGNTIYF. The CDR3 nucleotides are TGTGCCAGCTCAACCGACAGGGGCCGAGGAAACACCATATATTTT.

The genes are TRBV9 and TRBJ2-7; D not resolved. This CDR3 spans 15 amino acids. Germline values: CDR1 SGDLS, CDR2 YYNGEE. The V end was cut by 0 bases, the J end by 0 bases, with 10 bases between. The CDR3 DNA is TGTGCCAGCAGCGTAGATCCAAGGAGCTCCTACGAGCAGTACTTC. Residues: CASSVDPRSSYEQYF.

This clone was detected once. The V gene is TRBV6-1, the J gene TRBJ2-6, with 12 bases lining up with TRBD1. This CDR3 has 18 residues. J gave up 4 bases and V 4 bases, and 8 bases lay outside the gene matches. Germline V gives CDR1 MNHNS, CDR2 SASEGT. The CDR3 reads CASSAGTGGLGGANVLTF. The CDR3 DNA sequence: TGTGCCAGCAGTGCAGGGACAGGGGGCCTCGGGGGGGCCAACGTCCTGACTTTC.

The J gene is TRBJ2-5, the V gene TRBV29-1; D is perhaps TRBD2 (5 bases). This CDR3 comprises 13 residues. CDR1 and CDR2 (germline): SQVTM, ANQGSEA. The V gene lost 7 bases and the J gene lost 4 bases, with 16 bases spanning the gap. The CDR3 nucleotides read TGCAGCGAAGTAGAGGGAGCTGGAGAGACCCAGTACTTC. It encodes CSEVEGAGETQYF.

This clone was recorded only once. The V gene is TRBV10-1, the J gene TRBJ2-5; 8 bases agree with TRBD1. This CDR3 has 14 residues. Germline values: CDR1 WNHNN, CDR2 SYGVQD (reference sequence). V was clipped by 6 bases and J by 5 bases; unmatched bases: 8. DNA of the CDR3: TGCGCCAGCAGCGAAGACAGGGGCCGGGAGACCCAGTACTTC. Translating gives CASSEDRGRETQYF.

The rearrangement uses TRBV5-6 and TRBJ1-1, with 7 bases fitting TRBD1. This CDR3 has 14 amino acids. The germline CDR1 and CDR2 sequences are SGHDT and YYEEEE. V shed 5 bases and J 2 bases; nucleotides not matched to a gene: 6. CDR3: CASSPDRDNTEAFF. As DNA, the CDR3 is TGTGCCAGCAGTCCTGACAGGGACAACACTGAAGCTTTCTTT. The whole variable domain, filled in from reference TRBV5-6 and TRBJ1-1, reads DAGVTQSPTHLIKTRGQQVTLRCSPKSGHDTVSWYQQALGQGPQFIFQYYEEEERQRGNFPDRFSGHQFPNYSSELNVNALLLGDSALYLCASSPDRDNTEAFFGQGTRLTVV.

A word on this clone: At one end the junction does not follow the germline gene, possibly because of a read error. The J gene is TRBJ1-2, the V gene TRBV30; TRBD1 agrees at 8 bases. Germline V CDR1 and CDR2: GTSNPN, SVGIG (reference sequence). CDR3 size: 16 residues. CDR3 bases: TGTGCCTGTCCACTACTCCGGGCCAGGGGGCACTATGGCTACCCCTTC. Its translation is CACPLLRARGHYGYPF.

The V gene is TRBV14, the J gene TRBJ1-1; tentative D call: TRBD1 (5 bases). This CDR3 spans 14 amino acids. Germline CDR1 and CDR2: SGHDN and FVKESK. Trimming took 5 bases from V and 1 from J, leaving 11 bases between them. In DNA form, the CDR3 reads TGTGCCAGCAGCTTACGTACAGGGAACACTGAAGCTTTCTTT. As protein: CASSLRTGNTEAFF.

V and J are TRBV7-6 and TRBJ2-3; no clear D gene. V was cut by 4 bases and J by 2 bases, with 25 bases left in between. Looked up from germline, CDR1 is SGHVS and CDR2 is FNYEAQ. The CDR3 is 19 residues long. CDR3 amino acids: CASSSRSPADFPPTDTQYF. DNA of the CDR3: TGTGCCAGCAGCTCGAGGAGCCCCGCAGACTTCCCCCCCACAGATACGCAGTATTTT. Full variable domain (rest looked up from reference TRBV7-6 and TRBJ2-3): GAGVSQSPRYKVTKRGQDVALRCDPISGHVSLYWYRQALGQGPEFLTYFNYEAQQDKSGLPNDRFSAERPEGSISTLTIQRTEQRDSAMYRCASSSRSPADFPPTDTQYFGPGTRLTVL.

This rearrangement joins TRBV9 to TRBJ2-1, with D perhaps matching TRBD2 (6 bases). The CDR3 is made up of 15 amino acids. The germline V and J ends were trimmed by 2 bases and 0 bases, with 9 bases remaining between them. From germline, CDR1 is SGDLS and CDR2 YYNGEE. The CDR3 DNA sequence: TGTGCCAGCAGCGTTCGCGGGGACTCCTACAATGAGCAGTTCTTC. The encoded protein is CASSVRGDSYNEQFF.

This clone was counted a few times. This chain joins TRBV28 and TRBJ2-3; tentatively, D is TRBD2 (5 bases). Trimming removed 8 bases from V and 2 bases from J, with 11 bases in between. Germline-derived CDR1 and CDR2 are MDHEN and SYDVKM. This CDR3 region has 13 residues. CDR3 in amino acids: CASGGLVTDTQYF. CDR3 nucleotide sequence: TGTGCCAGCGGCGGGTTGGTCACAGATACGCAGTATTTT.

This clone was detected once. V and J are TRBV27 and TRBJ2-5; 7 nucleotides match TRBD1. The CDR3 has 14 residues. Trimming cost V 5 bases and J 5 bases; bases outside gene matches: 8. The germline CDR1 and CDR2 sequences are MNHEY and SMNVEV (reference sequence). CDR3 sequence reads: CASSLGRGLETQYF. The CDR3 DNA sequence: TGTGCCAGCAGTCTCGGCAGGGGGTTGGAGACCCAGTACTTC.

The rearrangement joins TRBV4-1 to TRBJ1-2; no clear D. CDR1 and CDR2 (germline): MGHRA, YSYEKL. This CDR3 has 18 residues. The V and J ends lost 0 bases and 4 bases respectively, with 21 bases between them. Here the CDR3 reads CASSQETADKTPAYGYTF. The DNA of the CDR3 is TGCGCCAGCAGCCAAGAGACGGCAGACAAAACACCAGCCTATGGCTACACCTTC.

This clone was picked up a small number of times. The chain combines TRBV28 with TRBJ2-3; 10 bases align to TRBD1. Per the germline V gene, CDR1 is MDHEN and CDR2 is SYDVKM. The CDR3 spans 15 residues. Trimming removed 3 bases from V and 7 bases from J; junction bases left unmatched: 7. CDR3 coding DNA: TGTGCCAGCAGTTTGCGGAGACAGGGGGCAAATACGCAGTATTTT. This encodes CASSLRRQGANTQYF. Looking up the rest from reference TRBV28 and TRBJ2-3 gives the full variable domain: DVKVTQSSRYLVKRTGEKVFLECVQDMDHENMFWYRQDPGLGLRLIYFSYDVKMKEKGDIPEGYSVSREKKERFSLILESASTNQTSMYLCASSLRRQGANTQYFGPGTRLTVL.

The chain combines TRBV28 with TRBJ2-1; D might be TRBD1 (6 bases). Germline lookup yields CDR1 MDHEN and CDR2 SYDVKM. The CDR3 has 17 residues. V was clipped by 6 bases and J by 0 bases, with 18 bases between them. CDR3 sequence: CASRPNTGQSSYNEQFF. CDR3 nucleotide sequence: TGTGCCAGCAGACCTAACACGGGACAAAGCTCCTACAATGAGCAGTTCTTC.